Presented here are 28 T cell receptor beta chains from one specimen sequenced in a study of blood T cell repertoires in COVID-19. Assay: immunoSEQ multiplex PCR; the TCRdb copy retains only in-frame clones and omits some. This table has 60,000 or so clones, approximately 90% appearing once. Sequenced sample: peripheral blood. These receptors all come from a human donor in a cohort sampled during active COVID-19.

The genes are TRBV4-2 and TRBJ2-1; maybe TRBD2 (6 bases). CDR1 and CDR2 (germline): LGHNA, YNFKEQ. CDR3 length: 17 residues. V was clipped by 0 bases and J by 0 bases, with 12 bases between them. DNA of the CDR3: TGTGCCAGCAGCCAAGAGAGGGCGGGGCTCTCCTACAATGAGCAGTTCTTC. It yields the protein CASSQERAGLSYNEQFF.

The rearrangement uses TRBV9 and TRBJ1-4; D uncertain. CDR1 is SGDLS and CDR2 is YYNGEE in the germline V gene. V gave up 4 bases and J gave up 4 bases, with 14 bases separating them. The CDR3 has 15 amino acids. The CDR3 loop reads CASSLRGDFNEKLFF. DNA for the CDR3: TGTGCCAGCAGCCTCAGAGGTGACTTTAATGAAAAACTGTTTTTT.

This clone was seen a single time. This sequence joins TRBV29-1 and TRBJ2-7; D might be TRBD2 (6 bases). The CDR3 consists of 14 residues. In germline, CDR1 is SQVTM, CDR2 ANQGSEA. V shed 5 bases and J shed 4 bases, with 18 bases lying between them. CDR3 in amino acids: CSVSGRRSGYEQYF. The CDR3 nucleotides read TGCAGCGTTTCCGGGAGAAGGTCGGGATACGAGCAGTACTTC.

This chain uses TRBV5-1 with TRBJ2-7; D unclear. Germline values: CDR1 SGHRS, CDR2 YFSETQ. This CDR3 is built from 13 residues. The V gene lost 2 bases and the J gene lost 4 bases, with 10 bases spanning the gap. CDR3 region: CASSFNEAYEQYF. CDR3 DNA: TGCGCCAGCAGCTTCAATGAGGCGTACGAGCAGTACTTC. The entire variable domain, with the rest obtained from reference TRBV5-1 and TRBJ2-7, is as follows: KAGVTQTPRYLIKTRGQQVTLSCSPISGHRSVSWYQQTPGQGLQFLFEYFSETQRNKGNFPGRFSGRQFSNSRSEMNVSTLELGDSALYLCASSFNEAYEQYFGPGTRLTVT.

The chain has TRBV3-1 (or the pseudogene TRBV3-2) and TRBJ2-3, with unresolved D. Trimming pared 3 bases from V and 0 bases from J, leaving 13 bases between. CDR1 is LGHDT, CDR2 YNNKEL, per germline (reference sequence). This CDR3 is 16 amino acids long. The CDR3 DNA reads TGTGCCAGCAGCCAGTTCGAGCGCCAAAGCACAGATACGCAGTATTTT. Amino acid sequence: CASSQFERQSTDTQYF.

The chain recombines TRBV5-1 with TRBJ2-1; 8 positions agree with TRBD2. Trimming at V came to 0 bases and at J to 5 bases, leaving 7 bases not matched to a gene. CDR3 length: 16 residues. The germline V gene has CDR1 SGHRS and CDR2 YFSETQ. CDR3 loop: CASSLDGGRMDNEQFF. The CDR3 coding sequence is TGCGCCAGCAGCTTGGACGGCGGGAGGATGGACAATGAGCAGTTCTTC.

The chain uses TRBV19 and TRBJ2-5; TRBD2 matches at 8 bases. V lost 7 bases to trimming and J lost 4 bases; unmatched junction nucleotides: 5. Germline assignment: CDR1 LNHDA and CDR2 SQIVND (reference sequence). The CDR3 spans 13 residues. CDR3 bases: TGTGCCAGTACCTCAGGGACTAGAGAGACCCAGTACTTC. Its protein product is CASTSGTRETQYF.

This chain links TRBV7-6 with TRBJ2-2, with TRBD2 as a possible D gene (5 bases). The CDR3 has 14 amino acids. V lost 8 bases, J lost 4 bases, and 14 bases lay in between. The V gene's germline CDR1 is SGHVS and CDR2 FNYEAQ. The CDR3 here is CASQRNLGTGELFF. The CDR3, as DNA: TGTGCCAGCCAGCGGAATCTCGGCACCGGGGAGCTGTTTTTT.

This chain links TRBV6-1 with TRBJ2-1; D possibly corresponds to TRBD1 (5 bases). The CDR3 sequence is 12 residues long. Germline assignment: CDR1 MNHNS and CDR2 SASEGT. The V gene lost 3 bases and the J gene lost 14 bases, with 14 bases spanning the gap. The CDR3 coding sequence is TGTGCCAGCAGTGAGCGACAGTTCCGGGAGTTCTTC. Its translation: CASSERQFREFF.

The gene calls are TRBV2 and TRBJ2-6; D perhaps matches TRBD2 (6 bases). Trimming removed 6 bases from V and 2 bases from J, with 8 bases in between. Germline V CDR1 and CDR2: SNHLY, FYNNEI. This CDR3 is 14 amino acids long. This CDR3 is CASREGAGANVLTF. CDR3 sequence (DNA): TGTGCCAGCAGGGAGGGAGCTGGGGCCAACGTCCTGACTTTC.

The genes are TRBV7-6 and TRBJ2-3; 8 positions match TRBD2. Germline trimming cut 3 bases from V and 0 bases from J; bases unmatched to any gene: 11. Looked up from germline, CDR1 is SGHVS and CDR2 is FNYEAQ. CDR3 length: 18 amino acids. CDR3 region: CASSLNPRGVTSTDTQYF. DNA for the CDR3: TGTGCCAGCAGCTTGAATCCGCGGGGGGTAACTAGCACAGATACGCAGTATTTT. The variable domain in full, with the rest retrieved from reference TRBV7-6 and TRBJ2-3, is GAGVSQSPRYKVTKRGQDVALRCDPISGHVSLYWYRQALGQGPEFLTYFNYEAQQDKSGLPNDRFSAERPEGSISTLTIQRTEQRDSAMYRCASSLNPRGVTSTDTQYFGPGTRLTVL.

The V and J genes are TRBV28 and TRBJ2-1, with 12 bases identical to TRBD2. The CDR3 contains 15 residues. Germline assignment: CDR1 MDHEN and CDR2 SYDVKM. Trimming cost V 6 bases and J 7 bases; bases outside gene matches: 7. The CDR3 reads CASSVTSGSANEQFF. In DNA, the CDR3 is TGTGCCAGCAGCGTGACTAGCGGGAGTGCGAATGAGCAGTTCTTC.

V and J are TRBV13 and TRBJ2-1; 9 bases are a match to TRBD2. Germline-derived CDR1 and CDR2 are PRHDT and FYEKMQ (reference sequence). J gave up 2 bases and V 8 bases, and 7 bases lay outside the gene matches. The CDR3 loop spans 15 amino acids. In DNA, the CDR3 is TGTGCCAGCGGCACGGCTAGCGGGGCCTACAATGAGCAGTTCTTC. Amino acids: CASGTASGAYNEQFF.

This chain connects TRBV12-3 or TRBV12-4 to TRBJ2-7; D is ambiguous. This CDR3 has 13 amino acids. The V end lost 3 bases, the J end lost 1 base, and 7 bases lay between the germline ends. This CDR3 reads CASSFAESYEQYF. The DNA for the CDR3 is TGTGCCAGCAGTTTTGCAGAATCCTACGAGCAGTACTTC.

The V call is TRBV3-1 (or the pseudogene TRBV3-2), the J call TRBJ2-4, with TRBD2 matching over 8 bases. The CDR3 is 17 amino acids. The germline V gene has CDR1 LGHDT and CDR2 YNNKEL (reference sequence). The trim removed 0 bases at V and 4 bases at J, leaving 8 bases unmatched. The CDR3 region has the DNA TGTGCCAGCAGCCAAGACCCGACGACTAGCGTAAAAAACATTCAGTACTTC. It codes for CASSQDPTTSVKNIQYF.

This clone has a handful of counts. The chain combines TRBV7-2 with TRBJ2-7, with D possibly matching TRBD1 (5 bases). Germline V gives CDR1 SGHTA, CDR2 FQGNSA. The CDR3 contains 14 residues. V was shortened by 0 bases and J by 2 bases, with 8 bases between the two germline ends. The DNA of the CDR3 is TGTGCCAGCAGCTTAGCGGCAGGGACCTACGAGCAGTACTTC. It specifies CASSLAAGTYEQYF.

The chain links TRBV2 to TRBJ2-3; TRBD2 aligns across 10 bases. This CDR3 spans 16 amino acids. Germline loops: CDR1 SNHLY, CDR2 FYNNEI. V gave up 6 bases and J gave up 1 base; unmatched junction bases: 7. The CDR3 loop is CASRTSSGSRTDTQYF. The CDR3, as DNA: TGTGCCAGCAGGACCTCTAGCGGGAGTCGCACAGATACGCAGTATTTT.

This clone was detected once. The CDR3 sequence: CASNPQATVTYNEQFF. The CDR3 DNA is TGCGCCAGCAACCCCCAGGCGACGGTTACCTACAATGAGCAGTTCTTC. V usage is TRBV23-1 and J usage is TRBJ2-1; D is uncertain. TRBV23-1 is recorded as an ORF, its role being uncertain. Between the trimmed V and J ends, which lost 7 bases and 2 bases, there was a span of 18 bases. This CDR3 is 16 amino acids long.

This sequence joins TRBV29-1 and TRBJ2-7; 10 bases are a match to TRBD2. From germline, CDR1 is SQVTM and CDR2 ANQGSEA. Trimming cost V 5 bases and J 0 bases; bases outside gene matches: 4. The CDR3 consists of 14 residues. The CDR3 spells CSVIAGGNSYEQYF. CDR3 nucleotides: TGCAGCGTTATAGCGGGAGGCAACTCCTACGAGCAGTACTTC.

The chain carries TRBV4-1 and TRBJ2-3, with D maybe TRBD2 (6 bases). Germline V gives CDR1 MGHRA, CDR2 YSYEKL. Trimming left V 3 bases short and J 2 bases short, with 21 bases between. The CDR3 loop spans 18 amino acids. CDR3 sequence: CASSQEGRLSGHTDTQYF. The CDR3 nucleotides read TGCGCCAGCAGCCAGGAGGGGCGATTGAGCGGGCACACAGATACGCAGTATTTT.

The gene calls are TRBV10-1 and TRBJ1-1; maybe TRBD1 (5 bases). Germline V gives CDR1 WNHNN, CDR2 SYGVQD (reference sequence). V dropped 7 bases and J dropped 1 base, with 10 bases sitting between them. The CDR3 consists of 13 residues. In DNA, the CDR3 is TGCGCCAGCACACAGGCGCCGAACACTGAAGCTTTCTTT. Encoded protein: CASTQAPNTEAFF.

The rearrangement uses TRBV9 and TRBJ1-1; the D is unclear. The CDR3 is 16 residues long. Trimming left V 0 bases short and J 0 bases short, with 12 bases between. In germline, CDR1 is SGDLS, CDR2 YYNGEE. CDR3 coding DNA: TGTGCCAGCAGCGTAGACTACGGGAGCATGAACACTGAAGCTTTCTTT. This encodes CASSVDYGSMNTEAFF.

V gene TRBV7-8 combines with J gene TRBJ2-7, with 7 bases matching TRBD2. This CDR3 region has 15 residues. Germline V CDR1 and CDR2: SGHVS, FQNEAQ. V lost 7 bases and J lost 0; bases outside the gene matches: 9. The CDR3 sequence: CASTERGGSSYEQYF. In DNA, the CDR3 is TGTGCCAGCACCGAAAGAGGCGGGAGCTCCTACGAGCAGTACTTC.

This chain connects TRBV5-4 to TRBJ2-5, with no clear D. There are 14 residues in the CDR3. CDR1 and CDR2 (germline): SGHNT, YYREEE (reference sequence). Trimming took off 0 bases at V and 4 bases at J, with 10 bases between the two ends. CDR3 in amino acids: CASSLGPETETQYF. The CDR3, as DNA: TGTGCCAGCAGCTTGGGGCCGGAGACAGAGACCCAGTACTTC.

V usage is TRBV28 and J usage is TRBJ2-7, with D possibly TRBD2 on 5 matching bases. V gave up 6 bases and J gave up 4 bases, with 25 bases separating them. The germline V gene has CDR1 MDHEN and CDR2 SYDVKM. This CDR3 spans 17 amino acids. The CDR3 nucleotides are TGTGCCAGCAGAGGACTGGGCGAAAAACTCCCTGGTTACGAGCAGTACTTC. Encoded protein: CASRGLGEKLPGYEQYF. Drawing the rest from reference TRBV28 and TRBJ2-7, the complete variable domain is DVKVTQSSRYLVKRTGEKVFLECVQDMDHENMFWYRQDPGLGLRLIYFSYDVKMKEKGDIPEGYSVSREKKERFSLILESASTNQTSMYLCASRGLGEKLPGYEQYFGPGTRLTVT.

V usage is TRBV3-1 (or the pseudogene TRBV3-2) and J usage is TRBJ2-7; 8 bases line up with TRBD2. This CDR3 has 15 residues. Trimming cost V 4 bases and J 2 bases; bases outside gene matches: 7. Germline CDR1 LGHDT, CDR2 YNNKEL (reference sequence). For the CDR3, the DNA is TGTGCCAGCAGCCGCGGGGGGACAACTACCTACGAGCAGTACTTC. Its translation is CASSRGGTTTYEQYF.

This chain uses TRBV7-9 with TRBJ2-7, with D perhaps matching TRBD2 (7 bases). The V gene lost 1 base and the J gene lost 0 bases, with 22 bases spanning the gap. The CDR3 length is 19 residues. The germline V gene has CDR1 SEHNR and CDR2 FQNEAQ (reference sequence). CDR3 protein: CASSLVPGGPNSYSYEQYF. The CDR3 nucleotides are TGTGCCAGCAGCTTAGTTCCGGGGGGCCCAAACAGTTACTCCTACGAGCAGTACTTC.

This clone came up once. The V gene is TRBV28, the J gene TRBJ1-5; D is unclear. The CDR3 extends over 15 amino acids. Germline assignment: CDR1 MDHEN and CDR2 SYDVKM. Deletions cut 2 bases from V and 2 bases from J, with 10 bases between. The CDR3 nucleotides are TGTGCCAGCAGTTTAGAGGGTACGGGCAATCAGCCCCAGCATTTT. This sequence encodes CASSLEGTGNQPQHF.